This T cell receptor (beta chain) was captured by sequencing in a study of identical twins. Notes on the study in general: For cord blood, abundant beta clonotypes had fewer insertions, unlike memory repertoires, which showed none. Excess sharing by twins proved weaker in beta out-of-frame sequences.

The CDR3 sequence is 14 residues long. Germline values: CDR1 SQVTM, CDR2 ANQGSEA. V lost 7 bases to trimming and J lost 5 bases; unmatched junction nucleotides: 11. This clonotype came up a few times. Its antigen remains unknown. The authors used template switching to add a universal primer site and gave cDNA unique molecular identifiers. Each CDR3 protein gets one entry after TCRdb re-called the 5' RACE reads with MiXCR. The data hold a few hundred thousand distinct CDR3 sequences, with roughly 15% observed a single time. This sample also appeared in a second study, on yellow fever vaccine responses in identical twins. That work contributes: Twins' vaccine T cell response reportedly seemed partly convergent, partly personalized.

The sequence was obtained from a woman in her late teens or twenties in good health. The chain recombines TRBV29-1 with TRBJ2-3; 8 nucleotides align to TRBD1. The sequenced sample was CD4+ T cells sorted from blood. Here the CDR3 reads CSDSSDREGDTQYF. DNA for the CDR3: TGCAGCGACAGCTCGGACAGGGAAGGAGATACGCAGTATTTT.